This entry lists 30 T cell receptor beta chains sequenced from one sample in a study of CD8+ T cells in alopecia areata. cDNA prepared by RNA extraction and subsequent reverse transcription served as the template for sequencing. Data came from immunoSEQ multiplex PCR; TCRdb stores just in-frame clones and leaves some out. The table lists some 56,000 clones, about 96% of them singletons. The sequences come from CD8+ T cells sorted from blood, collected at week 0. The receptors were sampled from a human donor with alopecia areata.

V gene TRBV11-3 combines with J gene TRBJ2-2; D call uncertain. The CDR3 loop spans 13 amino acids. With 5 bases removed from V and 6 bases from J, the gap between germline ends came to 10 bases. Germline V CDR1 and CDR2: SGHNT, YENEEA. In nucleotides, the CDR3 is TGTGCCAGCAGCCCCGCGGTCCCCGGGGAGCTGTTTTTT. Its translation: CASSPAVPGELFF.

Comments on this clone: Other DNA sequences of this sample code for an identical CDR3. V is TRBV30 and J is TRBJ2-5; D gene unclear. The germline V gene encodes CDR1 GTSNPN and CDR2 SVGIG (reference sequence). This CDR3 has 12 amino acids. Trimming removed 2 bases at V and 1 base at J, with 5 bases between. The CDR3 sequence is CAWSWGQETQYF. CDR3 in DNA: TGTGCCTGGAGTTGGGGCCAAGAGACCCAGTACTTC.

This sequence joins TRBV4-3 and TRBJ2-1; the D gene is possibly TRBD2 (6 bases). From germline, CDR1 is LGHNA and CDR2 YSLEER. Trimming cost V 0 bases and J 7 bases, with 13 bases left between them. The CDR3 is made up of 15 amino acids. CDR3 loop: CASSQDPGSGNEQFF. As DNA, the CDR3 is TGCGCCAGCAGCCAAGATCCGGGTAGCGGAAATGAGCAGTTCTTC.

The rearrangement links TRBV7-8 to TRBJ2-3, with D unresolved. This CDR3 spans 14 amino acids. CDR1 is SGHVS and CDR2 is FQNEAQ in the germline V gene. The germline V and J ends were trimmed by 5 bases and 2 bases, with 11 bases remaining between them. The CDR3 nucleotides are TGTGCCAGCAGCCCCGGAGCCACCACAGATACGCAGTATTTT. Protein: CASSPGATTDTQYF.

The gene calls are TRBV7-9 and TRBJ2-1; weak D call: TRBD2 (5 bases). Germline CDR1 reads SEHNR; CDR2 reads FQNEAQ (reference sequence). The CDR3 loop spans 13 amino acids. The V gene lost 5 bases and the J gene lost 6 bases, with 11 bases spanning the gap. CDR3 in DNA: TGTGCCAGCAGCGAAGGGAGTTCCAATGAGCAGTTCTTC. Translation: CASSEGSSNEQFF.

CDR3 sequence (DNA): TGTGCCAGCAGTTACTCGATTACCGGGTACACCGGGGAGCTGTTTTTT. Protein sequence: CASSYSITGYTGELFF. The gene calls are TRBV6-6 and TRBJ2-2, with unresolved D. V lost 0 bases, J lost 3 bases, and 11 bases lay in between. The length of the CDR3 is 16 residues. Per germline, CDR1 MNHNY and CDR2 SVGAGI (reference sequence).

The chain has TRBV5-1 and TRBJ2-7; no firm D call. The CDR3 is 14 amino acids. From germline, CDR1 is SGHRS and CDR2 YFSETQ. Trimming left V 0 bases short and J 5 bases short, with 12 bases between. CDR3 in amino acids: CASSLEGNGDEQYF. The CDR3 DNA reads TGCGCCAGCAGCTTGGAGGGTAATGGTGACGAGCAGTACTTC.

The chain joins TRBV7-9 to TRBJ2-1, with D tentatively TRBD2 (5 bases). V lost 1 base to trimming and J lost 15 bases, with 13 bases between them. The CDR3 totals 12 residues. Germline loops: CDR1 SEHNR, CDR2 FQNEAQ (reference sequence). The CDR3 DNA reads TGTGCCAGCAGCTTAGGTAGGCAGGACTCGTTCTTC. It is translated as CASSLGRQDSFF.

The chain couples TRBV5-1 to TRBJ1-1; no clear D. The germline V and J ends were trimmed by 6 bases and 1 base, with 4 bases remaining between them. This CDR3 has 11 residues. Germline values: CDR1 SGHRS, CDR2 YFSETQ. The CDR3 protein is CASIRNTEAFF. Here the CDR3 DNA reads TGCGCCAGCATTCGGAACACTGAAGCTTTCTTT.

V usage is TRBV15 and J usage is TRBJ1-3; perhaps TRBD1 as D (5 bases). The germline V and J ends were trimmed by 0 bases and 3 bases, with 12 bases remaining between them. The CDR3 has 16 amino acids. Germline CDR1 is LNHNV and CDR2 is YYDKDF (reference sequence). DNA for the CDR3: TGTGCCACCAGCAGAGATCGACAGCGAGGTGGAAACACCATATATTTT. Translated: CATSRDRQRGGNTIYF.

The V and J genes are TRBV4-3 and TRBJ2-1; D unresolved. V lost 0 bases and J 0 bases, leaving 9 bases between the germline ends. The germline V gene has CDR1 LGHNA and CDR2 YSLEER. The CDR3 spans 16 residues. The CDR3 region is CASSQDLQSSYNEQFF. DNA of the CDR3: TGCGCCAGCAGCCAAGATCTGCAGAGCTCCTACAATGAGCAGTTCTTC.

This clone was found once. The V call is TRBV25-1, the J call TRBJ1-5; D unresolved. Germline V gene lookup returns CDR1 MGHDK and CDR2 SYGVNS. CDR3 size: 13 residues. Trimming removed 4 bases from V and 1 base from J, with 5 bases in between. CDR3 nucleotides: TGTGCCAGCAGTGTGGGAAGCAATCAGCCCCAGCATTTT. Amino acids: CASSVGSNQPQHF.

The genes are TRBV5-1 and TRBJ2-6, with TRBD1 matching 7 bases. The V segment lost 4 bases and the J segment 2 bases; nucleotides outside the gene matches: 6. Looked up from germline, CDR1 is SGHRS and CDR2 is YFSETQ. The CDR3 spans 16 residues. This CDR3 is CASSARQGAGANVLTF. CDR3 DNA: TGCGCCAGCAGCGCGAGACAGGGAGCTGGGGCCAACGTCCTGACTTTC.

The chain combines TRBV29-1 with TRBJ1-5; the D gene is possibly TRBD1 (6 bases). This CDR3 is 14 amino acids long. Germline CDR1 SQVTM, CDR2 ANQGSEA. Trimming cost V 6 bases and J 0 bases, with 12 bases left between them. CDR3 DNA sequence: TGCAGCGTCCTGACAGGAGATAGCAATCAGCCCCAGCATTTT. Its protein product is CSVLTGDSNQPQHF.

The genes are TRBV29-1 and TRBJ1-4; 9 bases are shared with TRBD1. Germline V gene lookup returns CDR1 SQVTM and CDR2 ANQGSEA. V was clipped by 5 bases and J by 8 bases; unmatched bases: 6. The CDR3 totals 13 residues. The CDR3: CSVLRDRDEKLFF. The CDR3 coding sequence is TGCAGCGTTTTACGGGACAGGGACGAAAAACTGTTTTTT.

The chain uses TRBV6-5 and TRBJ2-5, with D tentatively TRBD1 or TRBD2 (5 bases each). The V gene's germline CDR1 is MNHEY and CDR2 SVGAGI. The CDR3 has 14 amino acids. V was shortened by 5 bases and J by 4 bases, with 14 bases between the two germline ends. The CDR3 nucleotides are TGTGCCAGCAGTGCGGACCCTGGGGGAGAGACCCAGTACTTC. Its protein is CASSADPGGETQYF.

V gene TRBV7-2 combines with J gene TRBJ1-5; 7 positions agree with TRBD1. V shed 1 base, J shed 9 bases, and the junction held 12 bases outside the gene matches. The CDR3 loop spans 16 amino acids. Germline V gene data show CDR1 as SGHTA and CDR2 as FQGNSA. CDR3 bases: TGTGCCAGCAGCTTAGGGAGGGGGCCCGGGATTCGGCCCCAGCATTTT. The encoded protein is CASSLGRGPGIRPQHF.

The chain employs TRBV29-1 and TRBJ2-3; tentatively, D is TRBD2 (6 bases). Germline V gene data show CDR1 as SQVTM and CDR2 as ANQGSEA. The V and J ends lost 7 bases and 6 bases respectively, with 14 bases between them. The CDR3 loop spans 12 amino acids. The CDR3 DNA is TGCAGCGGCTTCGCGGGGTCGGATACGCAGTATTTT. Its protein product is CSGFAGSDTQYF.

The chain is built from TRBV27 and TRBJ2-7; weak D call: TRBD1 (6 bases). V lost 11 bases and J lost 3, with 11 bases in between. This CDR3 has 11 residues. Germline CDR1 and CDR2: MNHEY and SMNVEV (reference sequence). The CDR3 bases are TGTGCCGGCACAGGGCACTACGAGCAGTACTTC. This encodes CAGTGHYEQYF.

The chain carries TRBV18 and TRBJ1-1; 11 bases align to TRBD1. The CDR3 sequence is 15 residues long. J lost 3 bases, V lost 2 bases, and 2 bases had no gene match. Germline V gene lookup returns CDR1 KGHSH and CDR2 LQKENI. DNA of the CDR3: TGTGCCAGCTCACCAACGGACAGGGGGCACACTGAAGCTTTCTTT. Translation: CASSPTDRGHTEAFF.

The V gene is TRBV7-8, the J gene TRBJ2-6, with 8 bases identical to TRBD1. Germline assignment: CDR1 SGHVS and CDR2 FQNEAQ. The ends lost 5 bases at V and 1 base at J; junction bases unmatched: 7. The CDR3 runs 17 residues. CDR3 DNA: TGTGCCAGCAGCCCACGGACAGGGAGGTCTGGGGCCAACGTCCTGACTTTC. Amino acids: CASSPRTGRSGANVLTF.

V is TRBV6-6 and J is TRBJ1-5; D is uncertain. This CDR3 is 16 amino acids long. Germline CDR1 is MNHNY and CDR2 is SVGAGI (reference sequence). Trimming took 6 bases from V and 0 from J, leaving 15 bases between them. The CDR3 DNA reads TGTGCCAGCAGAAGGACTGTCGTCACTAGCAATCAGCCCCAGCATTTT. It yields the protein CASRRTVVTSNQPQHF.

This chain uses TRBV11-3 with TRBJ2-7; D is possibly TRBD1 (6 bases). Germline V gene data show CDR1 as SGHNT and CDR2 as YENEEA. Trimming removed 4 bases from V and 2 bases from J, with 12 bases in between. CDR3 size: 14 residues. The CDR3 region has the DNA TGTGCCAGCAGCTCCGGGACACCGACCTACGAGCAGTACTTC. Translation: CASSSGTPTYEQYF.

This chain joins TRBV6-5 and TRBJ2-1, with D tentatively TRBD1 (6 bases). The CDR3 is 15 amino acids. V dropped 0 bases and J dropped 8 bases, with 14 bases sitting between them. The V gene's germline CDR1 is MNHEY and CDR2 SVGAGI. CDR3: CASSYSVLPGDEQFF. In nucleotides, the CDR3 is TGTGCCAGCAGTTACTCCGTCCTCCCAGGGGATGAGCAGTTCTTC.

This clone was observed once. The genes are TRBV27 and TRBJ1-1; D not certain. The CDR3 contains 13 residues. The germline V and J ends were trimmed by 8 bases and 1 base, with 11 bases remaining between them. The germline V gene has CDR1 MNHEY and CDR2 SMNVEV (reference sequence). The chain's CDR3 is CASSLWGNTEAFF. In DNA form, the CDR3 reads TGTGCCAGCTCTCTGTGGGGGAACACTGAAGCTTTCTTT.

This rearrangement joins TRBV4-1 to TRBJ2-2; the D gene is possibly TRBD2 (6 bases). The CDR3 has 14 residues. Germline values: CDR1 MGHRA, CDR2 YSYEKL. V was pared by 0 bases and J by 7 bases, with 9 bases between. CDR3 sequence (DNA): TGCGCCAGCAGCCAAGAGCGGGGCAGCGGGGAGCTGTTTTTT. Amino acid sequence: CASSQERGSGELFF.

The V and J genes are TRBV6-5 and TRBJ2-7, with D uncertain. The CDR3 consists of 11 residues. Trimming took off 2 bases at V and 5 bases at J, with 4 bases between the two ends. Germline V gene sequence: CDR1 MNHEY, CDR2 SVGAGI. The CDR3 reads CASSYGDEQYF. The DNA for the CDR3 is TGTGCCAGCAGTTACGGCGACGAGCAGTACTTC.

The chain employs TRBV4-2 and TRBJ2-7; D is unclear. Trimming shortened V by 1 base and J by 2 bases, and 12 bases separated the two germline ends. The CDR3 sequence is 15 residues long. Germline V lookup: CDR1 LGHNA, CDR2 YNFKEQ. CDR3 sequence: CASSQGTDGAYEQYF. The CDR3 region has the DNA TGTGCCAGCAGCCAAGGAACGGACGGAGCCTACGAGCAGTACTTC.

The rearrangement joins TRBV27 to TRBJ2-5, with D perhaps matching TRBD1 or TRBD2 (5 bases each). CDR1 is MNHEY, CDR2 SMNVEV, per germline (reference sequence). The germline V and J ends were trimmed by 6 bases and 7 bases, with 24 bases remaining between them. The CDR3 runs 16 residues. In nucleotides, the CDR3 is TGTGCCAGCAGCCCGCGACCAGGGCGCAAACGGGGGACCCAGTACTTC. It specifies CASSPRPGRKRGTQYF.

The chain links TRBV4-1 to TRBJ1-6; tentatively, D is TRBD1 (5 bases). V lost 3 bases and J 11 bases, leaving 17 bases between the germline ends. Germline V gives CDR1 MGHRA, CDR2 YSYEKL. There are 15 residues in the CDR3. The CDR3 coding sequence is TGCGCCAGCAGCCACAGGGAGGGTGAGGGGCCACCCCTCCACTTT. Amino acids: CASSHREGEGPPLHF.